This T cell receptor beta chain was obtained from a study of blood T cell repertoires in COVID-19. Enrollees, 18 to 89 years old, lived in approximately 25 US areas. The CDR3 runs to 14 residues. V lost 5 bases to trimming and J lost 5 bases, with 13 bases between them. CDR1 and CDR2 from the germline V gene are SGHVS and FNYEAQ. The method was immunoSEQ multiplex PCR; TCRdb's version includes in-frame clones alone and lacks a portion of them. The table has fewer than 200,000 clones, 88% seen once. This receptor was obtained from a woman under 30 who had recovered from COVID-19. The chain couples TRBV7-6 to TRBJ2-1, with D perhaps matching TRBD2 (5 bases). The material sequenced was PBMCs or T cells enriched from blood (not recorded which). The DNA of the CDR3 is TGTGCCAGCAGCCTCCTTAGCGCTAACAATGAGCAGTTCTTC. Translated: CASSLLSANNEQFF.